This T cell receptor beta chain was retrieved from a study of cytotoxic CD8 clonotypes in ibrutinib-treated CLL. Study-wide context: Collecting the response samples happened after a median 12 months of treatment, with a range of 6 to 36. General study results and limits: Clonotypes that were public were uncommon, and they contracted or stayed stable on treatment.

Sequencing used immunoSEQ multiplex PCR; TCRdb keeps in-frame clones, though not all of them. The sample lists fewer than 400,000 clones; 60% to 80% were seen once. V was shortened by 1 base and J by 4 bases, with 11 bases between the two germline ends. There are 13 residues in the CDR3. CDR1 and CDR2 from the germline V gene are SQVTM and ANQGSEA. In regard to this clone: Its target is unknown.

This specimen consisted of PBMCs, obtained after 36 months of ibrutinib treatment. The sequence was collected from a human donor with chronic lymphocytic leukemia. J is TRBJ2-7 and V is TRBV29-1; unclear D gene. CDR3 in DNA: TGCAGCGTTGAAGGGGAACTAAGATACGAGCAGTACTTC. Its translation is CSVEGELRYEQYF.